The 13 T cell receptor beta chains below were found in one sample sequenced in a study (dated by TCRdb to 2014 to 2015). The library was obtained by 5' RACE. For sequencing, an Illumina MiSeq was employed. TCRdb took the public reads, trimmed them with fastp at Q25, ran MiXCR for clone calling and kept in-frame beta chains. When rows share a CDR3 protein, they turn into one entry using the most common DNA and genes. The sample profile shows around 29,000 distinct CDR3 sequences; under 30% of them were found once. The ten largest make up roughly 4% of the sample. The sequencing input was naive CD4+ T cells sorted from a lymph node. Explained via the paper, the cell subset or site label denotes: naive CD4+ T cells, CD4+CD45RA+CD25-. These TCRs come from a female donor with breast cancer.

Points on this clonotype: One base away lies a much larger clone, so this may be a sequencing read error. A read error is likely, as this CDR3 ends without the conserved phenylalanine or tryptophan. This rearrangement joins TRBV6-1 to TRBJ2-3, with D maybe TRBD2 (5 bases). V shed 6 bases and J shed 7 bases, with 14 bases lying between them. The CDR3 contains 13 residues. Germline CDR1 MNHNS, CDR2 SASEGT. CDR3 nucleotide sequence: TGTGCCAGCAGCGTGTCAAGGGAGAATACGCAGTATCTT. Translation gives CASSVSRENTQYL.

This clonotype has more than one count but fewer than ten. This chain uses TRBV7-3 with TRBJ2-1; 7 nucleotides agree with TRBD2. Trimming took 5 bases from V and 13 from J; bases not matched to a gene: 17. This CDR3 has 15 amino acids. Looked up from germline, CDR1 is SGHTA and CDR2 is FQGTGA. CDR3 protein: CASSLTRGGSGVQFF. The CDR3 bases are TGTGCCAGCAGCCTCACTCGGGGCGGGAGTGGGGTCCAGTTCTTC.

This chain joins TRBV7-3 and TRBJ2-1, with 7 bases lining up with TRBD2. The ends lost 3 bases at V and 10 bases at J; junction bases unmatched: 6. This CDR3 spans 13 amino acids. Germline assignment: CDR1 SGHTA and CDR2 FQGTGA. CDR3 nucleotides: TGTGCCAGCAGCTTGTCCCCTAGCGGAGAGCAGTTCTTC. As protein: CASSLSPSGEQFF. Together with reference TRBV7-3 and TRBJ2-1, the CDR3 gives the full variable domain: GAGVSQTPSNKVTEKGKYVELRCDPISGHTALYWYRQSLGQGPEFLIYFQGTGAADDSGLPNDRFFAVRPEGSVSTLKIQRTERGDSAVYLCASSLSPSGEQFFGPGTRLTVL.

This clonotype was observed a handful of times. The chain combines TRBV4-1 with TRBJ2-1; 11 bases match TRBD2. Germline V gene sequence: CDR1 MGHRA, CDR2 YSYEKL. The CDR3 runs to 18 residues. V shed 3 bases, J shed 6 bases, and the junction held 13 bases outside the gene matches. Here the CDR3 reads CASSQVDMGLAAANEQFF. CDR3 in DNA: TGCGCCAGCAGCCAGGTAGATATGGGACTAGCGGCGGCCAATGAGCAGTTCTTC.

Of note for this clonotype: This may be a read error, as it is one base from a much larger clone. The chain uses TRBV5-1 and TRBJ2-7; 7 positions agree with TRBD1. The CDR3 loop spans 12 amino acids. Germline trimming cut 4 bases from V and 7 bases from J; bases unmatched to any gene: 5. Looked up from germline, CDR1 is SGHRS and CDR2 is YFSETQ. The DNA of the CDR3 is TGCGCCAGCAGCGTGACAGGGCCGGAGCAGTACTTC. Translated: CASSVTGPEQYF.

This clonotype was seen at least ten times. CDR3 DNA: TGTGCCGTTCGGACTAGCGGGACTGCCGAGCAGTACTTC. Translation: CAVRTSGTAEQYF. The chain recombines TRBV6-2 or TRBV6-3 with TRBJ2-7, with 12 bases matching TRBD2. Germline V gene sequence: CDR1 MNHEY, CDR2 SVGEGT. Losses at the gene ends were 11 bases for V and 6 bases for J; bases not matched to a gene: 8. This CDR3 has 13 amino acids.

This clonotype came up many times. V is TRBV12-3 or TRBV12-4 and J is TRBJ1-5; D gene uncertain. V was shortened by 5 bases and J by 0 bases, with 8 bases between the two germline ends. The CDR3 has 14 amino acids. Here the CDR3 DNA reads TGTGCCAGCAGTCGACAATATAGCAATCAGCCCCAGCATTTT. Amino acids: CASSRQYSNQPQHF.

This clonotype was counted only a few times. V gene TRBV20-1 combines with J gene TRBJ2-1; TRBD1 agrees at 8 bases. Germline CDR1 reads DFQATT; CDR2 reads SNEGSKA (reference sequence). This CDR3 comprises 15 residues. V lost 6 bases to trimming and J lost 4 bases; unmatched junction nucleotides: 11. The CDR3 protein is CSAHKVRTGYNEQFF. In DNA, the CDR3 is TGCAGTGCACATAAAGTCAGGACAGGGTACAATGAGCAGTTCTTC.

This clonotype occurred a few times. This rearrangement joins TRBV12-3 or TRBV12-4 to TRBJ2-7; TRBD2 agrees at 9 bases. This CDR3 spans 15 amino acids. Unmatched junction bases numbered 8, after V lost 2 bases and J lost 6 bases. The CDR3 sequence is CASSLSAGGSREQYF. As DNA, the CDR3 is TGTGCCAGCAGTTTATCAGCGGGAGGATCCCGCGAGCAGTACTTC.

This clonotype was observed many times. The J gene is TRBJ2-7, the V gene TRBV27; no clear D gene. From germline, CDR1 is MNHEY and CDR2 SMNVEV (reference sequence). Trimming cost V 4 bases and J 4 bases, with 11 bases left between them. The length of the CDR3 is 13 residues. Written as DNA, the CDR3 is TGTGCCAGCAGTTCGGCGCCCCATTACGAGCAGTACTTC. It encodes CASSSAPHYEQYF.

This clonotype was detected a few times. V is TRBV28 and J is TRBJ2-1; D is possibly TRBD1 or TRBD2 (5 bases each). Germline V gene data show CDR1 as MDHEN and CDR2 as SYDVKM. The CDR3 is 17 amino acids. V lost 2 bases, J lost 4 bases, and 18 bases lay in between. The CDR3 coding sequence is TGTGCCAGCAGTTTAGAAGGGACCTTTGCCCCTTACAATGAGCAGTTCTTC. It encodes CASSLEGTFAPYNEQFF.

DNA for the CDR3: TGCAGTGCTAGAGATGACTACAGGGTCGAAACCGGGGAGCTGTTTTTT. Protein sequence: CSARDDYRVETGELFF. The chain couples TRBV20-1 to TRBJ2-2; possible D gene TRBD1, 6 bases. V lost 0 bases and J 5 bases, leaving 16 bases between the germline ends. CDR1 is DFQATT and CDR2 is SNEGSKA in the germline V gene (reference sequence). The CDR3 extends over 16 amino acids.

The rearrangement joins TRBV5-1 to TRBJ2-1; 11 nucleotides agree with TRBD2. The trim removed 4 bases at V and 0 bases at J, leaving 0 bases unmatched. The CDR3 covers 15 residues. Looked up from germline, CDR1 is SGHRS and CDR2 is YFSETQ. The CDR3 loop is CASSTSGSSYNEQFF. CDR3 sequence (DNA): TGCGCCAGCAGCACTAGCGGGAGCTCCTACAATGAGCAGTTCTTC.